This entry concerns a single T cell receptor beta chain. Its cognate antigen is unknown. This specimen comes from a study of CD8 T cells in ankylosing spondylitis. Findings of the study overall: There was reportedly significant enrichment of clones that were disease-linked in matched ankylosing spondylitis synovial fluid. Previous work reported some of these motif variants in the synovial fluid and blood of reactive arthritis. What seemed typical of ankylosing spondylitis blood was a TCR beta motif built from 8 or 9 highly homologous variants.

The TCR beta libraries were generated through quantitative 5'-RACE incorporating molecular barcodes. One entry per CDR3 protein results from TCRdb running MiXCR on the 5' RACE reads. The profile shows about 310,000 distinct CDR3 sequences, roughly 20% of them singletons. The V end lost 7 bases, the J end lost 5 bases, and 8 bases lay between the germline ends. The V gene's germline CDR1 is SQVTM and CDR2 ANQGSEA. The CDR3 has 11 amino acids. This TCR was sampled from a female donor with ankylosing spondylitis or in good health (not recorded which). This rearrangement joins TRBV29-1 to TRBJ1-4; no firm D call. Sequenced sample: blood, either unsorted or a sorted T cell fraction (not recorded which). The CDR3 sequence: CSGTLNEKLFF. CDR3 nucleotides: TGCAGCGGGACGTTAAATGAAAAACTGTTTTTT.